This T cell receptor (beta chain) was documented in a study of shared clonotypes between healthy human individuals. Remarks on this clone: The antigen is undetermined.

The germline V gene has CDR1 LGHNT and CDR2 FRNRAP. Trimming cost V 6 bases and J 6 bases; bases outside gene matches: 10. CDR3 length: 15 residues. The authors split each subset's genomic DNA evenly across several immunoSEQ plates. This table comes from immunoSEQ multiplex PCR, and its TCRdb copy is limited to in-frame clones, with some not included. The sample records about 1 million clones, more than 65% being singletons. Whole-study results and caveats: As a rule, naive subsets had a larger estimated richness than memory subsets.

The chain links TRBV12-5 to TRBJ1-5, with 8 bases matching TRBD1. The sequence was obtained from a man aged 18 to 29 in good health. The sequencing input was memory CD4+ T cells sorted from blood. Subset: CD45RA-negative fraction. The CDR3 nucleotides are TGTGCTAGTGGCCTCAACACAGGGGGAGGTCAGCCCCAGCATTTT. Protein: CASGLNTGGGQPQHF.